These 20 T cell receptor beta chains were sequenced from one sample in a study of OX40 agonist ivuxolimab in advanced cancers. Using immunoSEQ multiplex PCR, the repertoire was profiled, and TCRdb retains in-frame clones only, with some absent. The repertoire holds some 44,000 clones, with less than 90% as singletons. The sequenced sample was CD4+ or CD8+ T cells sorted from blood, obtained in a trial of the OX40 agonist ivuxolimab. The source is an adult with an advanced solid tumor such as melanoma, head and neck, liver or kidney cancer.

This clone was recorded once. The J gene is TRBJ2-5, the V gene TRBV18; the match to TRBD1 covers 8 bases. The length of the CDR3 is 14 residues. Germline V gene data show CDR1 as KGHSH and CDR2 as LQKENI. V shed 5 bases and J 5 bases; nucleotides not matched to a gene: 7. The CDR3, as DNA: TGTGCCAGCTCAGAGGACAGGGCGGCGGAGACCCAGTACTTC. Encoded protein: CASSEDRAAETQYF.

The chain is built from TRBV18 and TRBJ2-1; D possibly corresponds to TRBD1 (5 bases). Germline loops: CDR1 KGHSH, CDR2 LQKENI. V was pared by 2 bases and J by 6 bases, with 11 bases between. The CDR3 contains 14 residues. The CDR3 region is CASSPGHTGNEQFF. Here the CDR3 DNA reads TGTGCCAGCTCACCAGGACACACTGGCAATGAGCAGTTCTTC.

The genes are TRBV14 and TRBJ2-5, with a tentative D call TRBD2 (5 bases). The CDR3 extends over 14 amino acids. Germline V gene data show CDR1 as SGHDN and CDR2 as FVKESK. The V end was cut by 4 bases, the J end by 1 base, with 10 bases between. CDR3 in amino acids: CASSRGGSQETQYF. The DNA for the CDR3 is TGTGCCAGCAGCCGCGGAGGCTCCCAAGAGACCCAGTACTTC.

The chain employs TRBV14 and TRBJ1-1; TRBD1 is a possible D gene (5 bases). The CDR3 sequence is 16 residues long. The ends were cut back, 0 bases at V and 5 bases at J, with 16 bases in the middle. Germline CDR1 is SGHDN and CDR2 is FVKESK. CDR3 bases: TGTGCCAGCAGCCAAGACCCGGGGGAAGGGGCGACTGAAGCTTTCTTT. Translated, it gives CASSQDPGEGATEAFF.

As DNA, the CDR3 is TGTGCCAGCAGTTTTGGACAGGGGCTTCGCAATCAGCCCCAGCATTTT. It codes for CASSFGQGLRNQPQHF. The chain links TRBV28 to TRBJ1-5; 9 positions match TRBD1. With V trimmed by 3 bases and J by 2 bases, 5 bases remained unmatched. In germline, CDR1 is MDHEN, CDR2 SYDVKM. The CDR3 sequence is 16 residues long.

The chain employs TRBV23-1 and TRBJ2-1, with 8 positions matching TRBD2. TRBV23-1 is an open reading frame whose function is uncertain. Trimming took 3 bases from V and 1 from J; bases not matched to a gene: 8. This CDR3 comprises 17 residues. The CDR3 sequence is CASSQGPGGGSYNEQFF. The CDR3 region has the DNA TGCGCCAGCAGTCAGGGGCCGGGAGGGGGTTCCTACAATGAGCAGTTCTTC.

This clone was seen only a few times. CDR3 loop: CASSWGGWDRVSAFF. For the CDR3, the DNA is TGTGCCAGCAGTTGGGGAGGTTGGGACAGGGTATCAGCTTTCTTT. V and J are TRBV6-5 and TRBJ1-1, with 9 bases aligning to TRBD1. Germline CDR1 reads MNHEY; CDR2 reads SVGAGI. This CDR3 is built from 15 residues. The V and J ends lost 4 bases and 10 bases, in that order; junction bases with no gene match: 13.

Note on this clone: Other DNA sequences in this sample translate to the same CDR3. V gene TRBV27 combines with J gene TRBJ1-5; D unresolved. This CDR3 is built from 13 residues. Germline CDR1 reads MNHEY; CDR2 reads SMNVEV (reference sequence). V dropped 8 bases and J dropped 0 bases, with 8 bases sitting between them. This CDR3 reads CASSQDSNQPQHF. The CDR3 nucleotides read TGTGCCAGCTCCCAAGATAGCAATCAGCCCCAGCATTTT.

V usage is TRBV2 and J usage is TRBJ2-1, with TRBD2 as a possible D gene (6 bases). The CDR3 length is 15 residues. Germline V gives CDR1 SNHLY, CDR2 FYNNEI. The V end lost 10 bases, the J end lost 3 bases, and 19 bases lay between the germline ends. CDR3 DNA: TGTGCCACCCCCGGCGGGGAGCTAGACTACAATGAGCAGTTCTTC. Protein sequence: CATPGGELDYNEQFF.

The chain has TRBV9 and TRBJ2-1; no clear D. V dropped 0 bases and J dropped 9 bases, with 13 bases sitting between them. Germline CDR1 SGDLS, CDR2 YYNGEE. The length of the CDR3 is 14 residues. The DNA for the CDR3 is TGTGCCAGCAGCGTAGAAGGGCACCCAACTGAGCAGTTCTTC. Translation: CASSVEGHPTEQFF.

The V call is TRBV27, the J call TRBJ2-1, with D unresolved. CDR1 and CDR2 (germline): MNHEY, SMNVEV (reference sequence). This CDR3 has 14 amino acids. V was shortened by 3 bases and J by 0 bases, with 6 bases between the two germline ends. CDR3 loop: CASSLGYSYNEQFF. CDR3 sequence (DNA): TGTGCCAGCAGTTTGGGCTACTCCTACAATGAGCAGTTCTTC.

The chain carries TRBV29-1 and TRBJ2-1; D is uncertain. Trimming took off 6 bases at V and 7 bases at J, with 19 bases between the two ends. CDR1 SQVTM and CDR2 ANQGSEA come from the germline V gene. The CDR3 totals 14 residues. CDR3 sequence: CSVGSGARWNEQFF. The CDR3 DNA follows: TGCAGCGTAGGGTCAGGAGCCCGATGGAATGAGCAGTTCTTC.

The chain is built from TRBV5-1 and TRBJ1-2; the D is unclear. Germline V gene sequence: CDR1 SGHRS, CDR2 YFSETQ. The ends were cut back, 0 bases at V and 0 bases at J, with 9 bases in the middle. This CDR3 region has 15 residues. CDR3 residues: CASSLEAPSNYGYTF. The CDR3 nucleotides are TGCGCCAGCAGCTTGGAGGCACCTTCTAACTATGGCTACACCTTC.

The chain couples TRBV14 to TRBJ1-2; 10 bases agree with TRBD1. Trimming took 4 bases from V and 5 from J; bases not matched to a gene: 4. Germline CDR1 reads SGHDN; CDR2 reads FVKESK. The length of the CDR3 is 14 residues. CDR3 nucleotides: TGTGCCAGCAGCCGGTGGACAGGGGGGTATGGCTACACCTTC. Encoded protein: CASSRWTGGYGYTF.

The chain combines TRBV19 with TRBJ2-5; 7 bases agree with TRBD2. Germline V gene sequence: CDR1 LNHDA, CDR2 SQIVND (reference sequence). Germline trimming cut 4 bases from V and 4 bases from J; bases unmatched to any gene: 3. The CDR3 sequence is 13 residues long. CDR3 region: CASSTSGRETQYF. The CDR3 coding sequence is TGTGCCAGTAGTACTAGCGGACGAGAGACCCAGTACTTC. The whole variable domain, remainder taken from reference TRBV19 and TRBJ2-5, is DGGITQSPKYLFRKEGQNVTLSCEQNLNHDAMYWYRQDPGQGLRLIYYSQIVNDFQKGDIAEGYSVSREKKESFPLTVTSAQKNPTAFYLCASSTSGRETQYFGPGTRLLVL.

The V call is TRBV30, the J call TRBJ1-2; 7 positions agree with TRBD1. This CDR3 is built from 15 residues. Germline loops: CDR1 GTSNPN, CDR2 SVGIG (reference sequence). J lost 7 bases, V lost 2 bases, and 13 bases had no gene match. The CDR3 reads CAWSMPSRGSSGYTF. The CDR3 DNA is TGTGCCTGGAGTATGCCCAGCAGGGGGTCGTCTGGCTACACCTTC.

This clone was seen only once. V is TRBV6-1 and J is TRBJ2-7, with D perhaps TRBD2 (5 bases). The CDR3 has 13 amino acids. V was pared by 7 bases and J by 4 bases, with 14 bases between. Germline lookup yields CDR1 MNHNS and CDR2 SASEGT. The CDR3 sequence is CASTPTSGYEQYF. The CDR3 DNA reads as TGTGCCAGCACCCCAACTAGTGGGTACGAGCAGTACTTC.

The V gene is TRBV29-1, the J gene TRBJ2-1; 7 bases map to TRBD2. This CDR3 has 13 amino acids. Germline CDR1 is SQVTM and CDR2 is ANQGSEA. This chain's CDR3 is CRGGESSYNEQFF. The CDR3 DNA reads TGCAGGGGGGGGGAAAGCTCCTACAATGAGCAGTTCTTC.

This chain links TRBV5-6 with TRBJ2-1; the D gene could be TRBD1 or TRBD2 (5 bases each). Trimming left V 4 bases short and J 4 bases short, with 18 bases between. Germline-derived CDR1 and CDR2 are SGHDT and YYEEEE. This CDR3 is 16 amino acids long. The CDR3 sequence: CASSRGGGTVYNEQFF. CDR3 coding DNA: TGTGCCAGCAGCCGGGGTGGGGGTACTGTTTACAATGAGCAGTTCTTC.

In the case of this clone: Other DNA sequences in this sample translate to the same CDR3. The CDR3 region has the DNA TGTGCCAGCAGGGAGGGGATTTCACCCCTCCACTTT. This translates into CASREGISPLHF. The V and J genes are TRBV6-5 and TRBJ1-6, with D maybe TRBD1 (5 bases). Germline V gene sequence: CDR1 MNHEY, CDR2 SVGAGI. V shed 6 bases and J shed 9 bases, with 9 bases lying between them. The CDR3 loop spans 12 amino acids.